This T cell receptor (beta chain) was captured by sequencing in a study of blood T cells in healthy people across ages. Alongside a J-beta primer mix, a sample-barcoded 5' primer served in a second PCR lasting about 7 to 11 cycles. In TCRdb, the 5' RACE reads were re-called with MiXCR into one record per CDR3 protein. The sample yields approximately 780,000 distinct CDR3 sequences, around 24% seen once. The CDR3 has 14 amino acids. Trimming removed 2 bases from V and 8 bases from J; junction bases left unmatched: 3. Germline loops: CDR1 WSHSY, CDR2 SAAADI. Staff drew around 10 milliliters of peripheral blood from each donor. This sample also belongs to another study, concerning T cells of mothers and their children. That study adds: Over 10 million reads per mother and roughly 3 million per child were obtained. In unrelated and related pairs, TCR recombination output is shaped in a similar way by thymic selection. Related mother and child pairs showed slightly greater overlap (not significant) than unrelated pairs did.

The specimen sequenced was blood. The chain uses TRBV10-2 and TRBJ2-1; 10 bases fit TRBD2. The clonotype originates from a boy younger than 18 in good health. The CDR3 protein is CASSESGGADEQFF. Here the CDR3 DNA reads TGCGCCAGCAGTGAGAGCGGGGGGGCCGATGAGCAGTTCTTC.